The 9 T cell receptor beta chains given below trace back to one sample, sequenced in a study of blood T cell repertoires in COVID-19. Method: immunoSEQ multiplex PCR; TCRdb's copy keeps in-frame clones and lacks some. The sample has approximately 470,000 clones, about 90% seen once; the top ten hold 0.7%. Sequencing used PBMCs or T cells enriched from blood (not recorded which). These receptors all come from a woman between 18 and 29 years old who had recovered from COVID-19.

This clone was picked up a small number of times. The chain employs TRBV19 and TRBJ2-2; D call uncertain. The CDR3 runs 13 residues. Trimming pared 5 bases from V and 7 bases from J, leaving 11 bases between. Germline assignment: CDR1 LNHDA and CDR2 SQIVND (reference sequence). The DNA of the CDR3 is TGTGCCAGTAGTCCCTACCCCAACGGGGAGCTGTTTTTT. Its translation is CASSPYPNGELFF.

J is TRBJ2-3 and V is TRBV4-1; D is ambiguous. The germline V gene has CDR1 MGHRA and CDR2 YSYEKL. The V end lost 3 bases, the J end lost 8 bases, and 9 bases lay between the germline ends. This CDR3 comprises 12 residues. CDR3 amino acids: CASSQTLATQYF. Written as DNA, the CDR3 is TGCGCCAGCAGCCAGACACTCGCTACGCAGTATTTT.

The CDR3 reads CASGISGDEKLFF. CDR3 nucleotide sequence: TGTGCCAGCGGGATTTCAGGGGATGAAAAACTGTTTTTT. The chain links TRBV2 to TRBJ1-4; tentative D call: TRBD1 (6 bases). Germline CDR1 is SNHLY and CDR2 is FYNNEI. V lost 8 bases, J lost 6 bases, and 13 bases lay in between. This CDR3 spans 13 amino acids.

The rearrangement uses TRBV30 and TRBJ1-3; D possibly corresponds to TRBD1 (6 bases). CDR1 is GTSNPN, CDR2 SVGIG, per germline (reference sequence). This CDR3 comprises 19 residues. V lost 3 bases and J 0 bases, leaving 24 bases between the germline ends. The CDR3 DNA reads TGTGCCTGGAGAAGAGAGGGTTTCGTGGGACAACTCTCTGGAAACACCATATATTTT. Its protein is CAWRREGFVGQLSGNTIYF.

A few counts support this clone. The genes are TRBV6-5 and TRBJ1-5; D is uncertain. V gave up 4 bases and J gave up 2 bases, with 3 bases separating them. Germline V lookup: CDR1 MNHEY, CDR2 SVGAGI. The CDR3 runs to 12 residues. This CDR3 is CASSSGNQPQHF. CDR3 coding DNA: TGTGCCAGCAGTTCCGGCAATCAGCCCCAGCATTTT.

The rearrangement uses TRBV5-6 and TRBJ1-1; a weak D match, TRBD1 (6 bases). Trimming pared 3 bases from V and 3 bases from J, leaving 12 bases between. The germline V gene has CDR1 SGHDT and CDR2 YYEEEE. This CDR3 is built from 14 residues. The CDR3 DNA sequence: TGTGCCAGCAGCTACCAGGGGAGGGACACTGAAGCTTTCTTT. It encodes CASSYQGRDTEAFF.

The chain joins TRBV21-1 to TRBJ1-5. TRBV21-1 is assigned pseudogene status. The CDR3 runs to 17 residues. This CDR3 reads CASTEVLDTSSNQPQHF. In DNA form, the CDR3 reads TGTGCCAGCACCGAAGTCTTAGACACTAGTAGCAATCAGCCCCAGCATTTT.

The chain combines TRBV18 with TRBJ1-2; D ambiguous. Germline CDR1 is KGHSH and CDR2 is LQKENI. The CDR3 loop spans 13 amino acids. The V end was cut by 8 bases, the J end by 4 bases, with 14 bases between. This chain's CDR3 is CASVEEMTYGYTF. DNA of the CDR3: TGTGCCAGCGTCGAGGAGATGACCTATGGCTACACCTTC.

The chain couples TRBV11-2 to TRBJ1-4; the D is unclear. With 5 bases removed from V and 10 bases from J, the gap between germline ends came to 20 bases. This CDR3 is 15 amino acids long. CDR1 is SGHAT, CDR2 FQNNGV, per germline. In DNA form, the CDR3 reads TGTGCCAGCAGCCCCACCCGGGATAGGGAGAGAAAACTGTTTTTT. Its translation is CASSPTRDRERKLFF.